Listed here are 26 T cell receptor beta chains from one sample, sequenced in a study of T cells in Graves' hyperthyroidism and ophthalmopathy. RNA transcripts provided the source from which TCR beta CDR3 regions were amplified. Researchers ran a first-round RT-PCR on the TCR CDR3 using the HTBI primer set. TCRdb independently ran MiXCR on the multiplex PCR reads; one entry per CDR3 protein. The sample records approximately 520,000 distinct CDR3 sequences, less than 25% being singletons. Sequences were obtained from blood. The receptor set was obtained from a man between 18 and 35 years old with Graves' hyperthyroidism.

V is TRBV30 and J is TRBJ1-5; 9 bases agree with TRBD1. The CDR3 runs to 13 residues. V dropped 6 bases and J dropped 6; count of bases not matched to a gene: 6. Per the germline V gene, CDR1 is GTSNPN and CDR2 is SVGIG (reference sequence). The CDR3 sequence: CACTQGAGQPQHF. In DNA form, the CDR3 reads TGTGCCTGTACACAGGGGGCTGGTCAGCCCCAGCATTTT.

There are many counts of this clonotype. This chain links TRBV30 with TRBJ2-2; 11 bases map to TRBD1. V lost 5 bases, J lost 4 bases, and 3 bases stayed unmatched. The CDR3 sequence is 14 residues long. CDR1 is GTSNPN, CDR2 SVGIG, per germline (reference sequence). The CDR3 DNA reads as TGTGCCTGGTCCGGGACAGGGGGCACCGGGGAGCTGTTTTTT. Translation: CAWSGTGGTGELFF.

In its sample, this clonotype was seen once. This rearrangement joins TRBV6-1 to TRBJ2-2; D uncertain. Trimming took off 7 bases at V and 2 bases at J, with 11 bases between the two ends. Germline V lookup: CDR1 MNHNS, CDR2 SASEGT. The CDR3 totals 14 residues. For the CDR3, the DNA is TGTGCCAGCACCCTACAACGAAACACCGGGGAGCTGTTTTTT. It codes for CASTLQRNTGELFF.

The table lists this clonotype with many counts. V usage is TRBV6-1 and J usage is TRBJ2-2; no reliable D call. The CDR3 is 13 residues long. Trimming removed 4 bases from V and 4 bases from J, with 7 bases in between. The germline V gene encodes CDR1 MNHNS and CDR2 SASEGT. CDR3 in amino acids: CASSGLGTGELFF. DNA for the CDR3: TGTGCCAGCAGTGGATTAGGCACCGGGGAGCTGTTTTTT.

The chain uses TRBV4-1 and TRBJ2-7, with D uncertain. In germline, CDR1 is MGHRA, CDR2 YSYEKL. The CDR3 sequence is 15 residues long. V lost 0 bases and J lost 0, with 9 bases in between. CDR3: CASSQEIHSSYEQYF. The CDR3 DNA reads as TGCGCCAGCAGCCAAGAAATTCACAGCTCCTACGAGCAGTACTTC.

This clonotype was detected only a few times. This chain connects TRBV28 to TRBJ1-3; D is unclear. The length of the CDR3 is 13 residues. The germline gives CDR1 MDHEN, CDR2 SYDVKM. The V end was cut by 7 bases, the J end by 0 bases, with 7 bases between. The CDR3 sequence is CASKDFSGNTIYF. The CDR3 DNA follows: TGTGCCAGCAAGGATTTCTCTGGAAACACCATATATTTT.

There are a few counts of this clonotype. The rearrangement uses TRBV18 and TRBJ1-1, with a possible D match to TRBD1 (6 bases). CDR1 is KGHSH and CDR2 is LQKENI in the germline V gene. The V and J ends lost 0 bases and 3 bases respectively, with 11 bases between them. The CDR3 has 15 residues. CDR3 sequence reads: CASSPPLQGDTEAFF. The DNA for the CDR3 is TGTGCCAGCTCACCACCCCTACAGGGCGACACTGAAGCTTTCTTT.

This clonotype occurred many times. The chain combines TRBV28 with TRBJ1-5; possible D gene TRBD1, 5 bases. The CDR3 totals 14 residues. CDR1 and CDR2 from the germline V gene are MDHEN and SYDVKM. Trimming removed 2 bases from V and 4 bases from J, with 9 bases in between. The CDR3 coding sequence is TGTGCCAGCAGTTTAGCAGGGACTAATCAGCCCCAGCATTTT. Translated: CASSLAGTNQPQHF.

At least ten counts were recorded for this clonotype. The V and J genes are TRBV6-2 or TRBV6-3 and TRBJ1-3; D is perhaps TRBD1 (5 bases). CDR1 is MNHEY, CDR2 SVGEGT, per germline. The V end lost 6 bases, the J end lost 5 bases, and 14 bases lay between the germline ends. The CDR3 runs 14 residues. The CDR3 loop is CASSPPGPRNTIYF. The CDR3 bases are TGTGCCAGCAGCCCTCCGGGACCAAGAAACACCATATATTTT.

This clonotype was recorded many times. The chain links TRBV19 to TRBJ1-5; 11 bases agree with TRBD1. The CDR3 sequence is 13 residues long. CDR1 and CDR2 (germline): LNHDA, SQIVND (reference sequence). The V gene end was trimmed by 10 bases and the J gene end by 5 bases; junction bases not matched to a gene: 4. The CDR3 is CATADRGHQPQHF. The CDR3 region has the DNA TGTGCCACCGCGGACAGGGGGCATCAGCCCCAGCATTTT.

The V and J genes are TRBV7-9 and TRBJ2-5; D is tentatively TRBD1 or TRBD2 (5 bases each). Trimming removed 7 bases from V and 2 bases from J, with 32 bases in between. The CDR3 is 20 amino acids. Germline CDR1 SEHNR, CDR2 FQNEAQ (reference sequence). The CDR3 bases are TGTGCCAGCACCTTTGATTCCGGGACGGACTTCTATGATGATCAAGAGACCCAGTACTTC. The encoded protein is CASTFDSGTDFYDDQETQYF.

This clonotype was seen more than once but under ten times. V usage is TRBV12-3 or TRBV12-4 and J usage is TRBJ1-2; D remains ambiguous. The CDR3 runs 14 residues. Trimming removed 4 bases from V and 6 bases from J, with 15 bases in between. CDR3 nucleotides: TGTGCCAGCAGTTCCGTTGGCCACATGCATGGCTACACCTTC. Protein sequence: CASSSVGHMHGYTF.

This chain connects TRBV12-3 or TRBV12-4 to TRBJ2-5; D possibly corresponds to TRBD1 (7 bases). This CDR3 region has 14 residues. V lost 6 bases and J 2 bases, leaving 13 bases between the germline ends. The CDR3 sequence is CASSPGDRQETQYF. As DNA, the CDR3 is TGTGCCAGCAGCCCGGGGGACAGACAAGAGACCCAGTACTTC.

This clonotype was seen ten or more times. The genes are TRBV6-1 and TRBJ1-5; 8 nucleotides agree with TRBD1. CDR1 and CDR2 from the germline V gene are MNHNS and SASEGT. The CDR3 spans 14 residues. The V and J ends lost 5 bases and 6 bases, in that order; junction bases with no gene match: 6. The CDR3 sequence is CASSQTGGGQPQHF. DNA for the CDR3: TGTGCCAGCAGTCAAACAGGGGGTGGTCAGCCCCAGCATTTT.

The chain recombines TRBV2 with TRBJ2-5; 15 bases map to TRBD2. The CDR3 is made up of 17 amino acids. The ends lost 5 bases at V and 6 bases at J; junction bases unmatched: 10. In germline, CDR1 is SNHLY, CDR2 FYNNEI. The CDR3 here is CASSFFTGLAGGKTQYF. Written as DNA, the CDR3 is TGTGCCAGCAGTTTCTTCACCGGACTAGCGGGGGGGAAGACCCAGTACTTC.

This clonotype was seen ten or more times. The chain has TRBV6-2 or TRBV6-3 and TRBJ2-7; 11 positions agree with TRBD1. Germline-derived CDR1 and CDR2 are MNHEY and SVGEGT. The length of the CDR3 is 14 residues. J lost 5 bases, V lost 6 bases, and 6 bases had no gene match. This CDR3 is CASSWTGGIHEQYF. The CDR3 DNA reads TGTGCCAGCAGCTGGACAGGGGGCATTCACGAGCAGTACTTC.

This clonotype showed up many times. V usage is TRBV28 and J usage is TRBJ2-7; D not resolved. CDR3 length equals 10 residues. V was cut by 8 bases and J by 6 bases, with 8 bases left in between. Germline loops: CDR1 MDHEN, CDR2 SYDVKM. In DNA form, the CDR3 reads TGTGCCAGCGGGCGCGGCGAGCAGTACTTC. Its protein is CASGRGEQYF.

The sample holds many counts of this clonotype. This chain links TRBV5-1 with TRBJ1-2; D is uncertain. The V end was cut by 5 bases, the J end by 4 bases, with 12 bases between. From germline, CDR1 is SGHRS and CDR2 YFSETQ. The CDR3 spans 13 residues. This CDR3 reads CASRRSGVYGYTF. The CDR3 coding sequence is TGCGCCAGCAGACGTTCTGGAGTCTATGGCTACACCTTC.

This clonotype was seen repeatedly, ten times or more. This rearrangement joins TRBV12-3 or TRBV12-4 to TRBJ2-3, with D possibly being TRBD1 (6 bases). Trimming shortened V by 4 bases and J by 0 bases, and 11 bases separated the two germline ends. The CDR3 totals 15 residues. The CDR3 DNA follows: TGTGCCAGCAGTTCCCCAGGGGCTAGCACAGATACGCAGTATTTT. Its translation: CASSSPGASTDTQYF.

This clonotype has ten or more counts. J is TRBJ2-7 and V is TRBV29-1; D uncertain. Trimming cost V 5 bases and J 0 bases, with 5 bases left between them. Germline CDR1 is SQVTM and CDR2 is ANQGSEA. The CDR3 has 11 residues. CDR3: CSVRSSYEQYF. Here the CDR3 DNA reads TGCAGCGTTCGTTCCTCCTACGAGCAGTACTTC.

There are many counts of this clonotype. V is TRBV6-5 and J is TRBJ1-1, with 8 bases aligning to TRBD1. Trimming at V came to 2 bases and at J to 3 bases, leaving 2 bases not matched to a gene. The CDR3 is 14 residues long. CDR1 and CDR2 from the germline V gene are MNHEY and SVGAGI. The CDR3 here is CASSYGQGDTEAFF. In DNA, the CDR3 is TGTGCCAGCAGTTACGGACAGGGTGACACTGAAGCTTTCTTT.

The chain has TRBV12-3 or TRBV12-4 and TRBJ1-2; maybe TRBD1 (6 bases). V lost 8 bases and J 6 bases, leaving 16 bases between the germline ends. This CDR3 is built from 13 residues. The CDR3 DNA is TGTGCCAGCTCAGGACAGATGCTGAATGGCTACACCTTC. It codes for CASSGQMLNGYTF.

This clonotype has just one count. The CDR3 DNA sequence: TGTGCCAGCAGTGAATGGAGGGGGCAGGAATCACCCCTCCACTTT. Translating it yields CASSEWRGQESPLHF. The chain has TRBV25-1 and TRBJ1-6; 7 bases agree with TRBD1. The CDR3 loop spans 15 amino acids. Per germline, CDR1 MGHDK and CDR2 SYGVNS. V trimming: 1 base; J trimming: 10 bases; junction bases outside the gene matches: 7.

In this sample, this clonotype turned up many times. V gene TRBV6-1 combines with J gene TRBJ2-7; D is ambiguous. CDR1 and CDR2 from the germline V gene are MNHNS and SASEGT. The CDR3 totals 15 residues. V lost 4 bases and J 2 bases, leaving 15 bases between the germline ends. Here the CDR3 reads CASSGALMAAYEQYF. The CDR3 coding sequence is TGTGCCAGCAGTGGAGCGCTCATGGCAGCCTACGAGCAGTACTTC.

The chain has TRBV4-1 and TRBJ2-5; D not certain. This CDR3 comprises 15 residues. Germline CDR1 reads MGHRA; CDR2 reads YSYEKL. V lost 0 bases and J 1 base, leaving 9 bases between the germline ends. DNA for the CDR3: TGCGCCAGCAGCCAAGAGTTCCCGCTCCAAGAGACCCAGTACTTC. Translation gives CASSQEFPLQETQYF.

This clonotype came up many times. V usage is TRBV5-1 and J usage is TRBJ2-2; no reliable D call. The CDR3 has 13 amino acids. The germline gives CDR1 SGHRS, CDR2 YFSETQ. The V end was cut by 6 bases, the J end by 4 bases, with 10 bases between. The CDR3 is CASTKGGTGELFF. The CDR3 DNA follows: TGCGCCAGCACGAAGGGTGGCACCGGGGAGCTGTTTTTT.